This TCR beta chain was recorded in a study of CD8 T cells in Susac syndrome. Trimming took 1 base from V and 4 from J; bases not matched to a gene: 13. CDR1 and CDR2 (germline): MGHRA, YSYEKL. The CDR3 is 19 residues long. CD8+ and CD4+ T cells from blood underwent TCR beta sequencing. The multiple sclerosis controls were treatment-naive patients affected by stable or active relapsing-remitting disease. It was negative isolation that provided the CD8+ and CD4+ T cells, whereas TEMRA cells were enriched by FACS. About 0.5 to 1 ug RNA was reverse transcribed with random hexamers. A multiplex approach, immunoSEQ multiplex PCR, amplified TCR beta CDR3 across 54 Vbeta and 13 Jbeta. MiXCR, run by TCRdb on the immunoSEQ multiplex PCR reads, gives a single entry per CDR3 protein. In the table there are some 450,000 distinct CDR3 sequences, around 83% of which are singletons.

The chain carries TRBV4-1 and TRBJ2-1; TRBD2 aligns across 10 bases. The sequencing input was CD8+ T cells from PBMCs. The TCR comes from a human donor with multiple sclerosis. The CDR3 sequence is CASSQGGGPGTSAYNEQFF. The CDR3 DNA reads TGCGCCAGCAGCCAAGGCGGGGGTCCTGGGACTAGCGCTTACAATGAGCAGTTCTTC.